This T cell receptor beta chain came from a study of shared clonotypes between healthy human individuals. Splitting the CD4+ cells yielded a CD45RA+ naive subset and a CD45RA-negative memory subset. This clone was detected only once. The antigen is undetermined. General study findings and limits: Specimens sampled were limited to blood, with tissue repertoires likely differing.

Some clones are missing from TCRdb's copy, which holds only in-frame ones; the method was immunoSEQ multiplex PCR. This repertoire shows 2 million to 3 million clones, more than 85% found once; its top ten account for about 0.38%. V was clipped by 2 bases and J by 0 bases; unmatched bases: 6. There are 17 residues in the CDR3. Germline loops: CDR1 SGHKS, CDR2 YYEKEE (reference sequence). Sequencing was carried out using naive CD4+ T cells from PBMCs. Subset noted: CD45RA+ positively selected. The V call is TRBV5-5, the J call TRBJ1-3; TRBD1 matches at 9 bases. The sequence came from a man younger than 35 in good health. Some clones in this sample may be carry-over from other donors' samples. For the CDR3, the DNA is TGTGCCAGCAGCTTCACGGGACAGGGCTACTCTGGAAACACCATATATTTT. Protein: CASSFTGQGYSGNTIYF. Combining the CDR3 with reference TRBV5-5 and TRBJ1-3 gives the whole variable domain DAGVTQSPTHLIKTRGQQVTLRCSPISGHKSVSWYQQVLGQGPQFIFQYYEKEERGRGNFPDRFSARQFPNYSSELNVNALLLGDSALYLCASSFTGQGYSGNTIYFGEGSWLTVV.